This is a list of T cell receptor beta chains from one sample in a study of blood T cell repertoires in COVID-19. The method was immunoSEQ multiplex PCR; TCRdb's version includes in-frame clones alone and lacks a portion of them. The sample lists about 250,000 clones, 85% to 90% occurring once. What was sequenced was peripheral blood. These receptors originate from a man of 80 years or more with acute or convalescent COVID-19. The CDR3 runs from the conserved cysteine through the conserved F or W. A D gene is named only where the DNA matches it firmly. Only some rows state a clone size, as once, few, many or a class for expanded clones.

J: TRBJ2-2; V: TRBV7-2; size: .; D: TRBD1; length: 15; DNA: TGTGCCAGCAGCCCGACAGGGGGGCGGGCCGGGGAGCTGTTTTTT; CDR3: CASSPTGGRAGELFF
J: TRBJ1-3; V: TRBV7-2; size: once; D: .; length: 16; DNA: TGTGCCAGCAGCATTGATTCCGGGAGCTCTGGAAACACCATATATTTT; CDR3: CASSIDSGSSGNTIYF
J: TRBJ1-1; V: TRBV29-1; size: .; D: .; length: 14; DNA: TGCAGCATGGTAAGGGGAATCTTGGGCACTGAAGCTTTCTTT; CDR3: CSMVRGILGTEAFF
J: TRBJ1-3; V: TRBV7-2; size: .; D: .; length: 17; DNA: TGTGCCAGCAGCCCAGAAGTTTTGGTCCTCTCTGGAAACACCATATATTTT; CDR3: CASSPEVLVLSGNTIYF
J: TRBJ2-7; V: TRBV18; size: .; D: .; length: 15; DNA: TGTGCCAGCTCACTTCCCGGTGGTCTTCGCTACGAGCAGTACTTC; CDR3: CASSLPGGLRYEQYF
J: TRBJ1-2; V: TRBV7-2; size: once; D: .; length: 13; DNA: TGTGCCAGCAGTCTTGGGGAGAACTATGGCTACACCTTC; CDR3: CASSLGENYGYTF
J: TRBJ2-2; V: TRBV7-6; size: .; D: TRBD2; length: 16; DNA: TGTGCCAGCAGCTTAGGACTAGCGGGGTCGAGCGGGGAGCTGTTTTTT; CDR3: CASSLGLAGSSGELFF
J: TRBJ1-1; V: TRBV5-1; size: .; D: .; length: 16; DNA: TGCGCCAGCACCCGGGCCCCCCAGGGTGAGAACACTGAAGCTTTCTTT; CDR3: CASTRAPQGENTEAFF
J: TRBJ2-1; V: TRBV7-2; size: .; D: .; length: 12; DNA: TGTGCCAGCAGCACTCGGCACGAGAGAGGGTTCTTC; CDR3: CASSTRHERGFF
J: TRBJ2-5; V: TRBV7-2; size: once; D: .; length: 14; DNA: TGTGCCAGCAGCAGGGACGGACTACGGAAGACCCAGTACTTC; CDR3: CASSRDGLRKTQYF
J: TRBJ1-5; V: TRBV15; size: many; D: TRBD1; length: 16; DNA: TGTGCCACCAGCGAAAGCCGGGGACAGGGTTTTCAGCCCCAGCATTTT; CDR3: CATSESRGQGFQPQHF
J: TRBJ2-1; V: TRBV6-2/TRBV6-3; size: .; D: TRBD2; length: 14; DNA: TGTGCCAGCAGTTGGGGACTAGCCTACAATGAGCAGTTCTTC; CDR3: CASSWGLAYNEQFF
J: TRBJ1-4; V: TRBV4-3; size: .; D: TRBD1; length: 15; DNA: TGCGCCAGCAGCCAAGATCTGGGACAGAGGTCGAAACTGTTTTTT; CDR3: CASSQDLGQRSKLFF
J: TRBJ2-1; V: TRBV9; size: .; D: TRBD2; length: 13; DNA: TGTGCCAGCAGCGCCCGCGGGGGTAATGAGCAGTTCTTC; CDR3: CASSARGGNEQFF
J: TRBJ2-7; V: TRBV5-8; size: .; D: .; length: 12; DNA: TGTGCCAGCAGCTTCTCTCGCTACGAGCAGTACTTC; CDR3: CASSFSRYEQYF